The sequence of this T cell receptor (beta chain) was determined in a study of shared clonotypes between healthy human individuals (TCRdb year 2020). For the wider study: A few men and two women, aged 18 to 49 years, made up the cohort. Per donor, three plates each were used for CD4 naive and CD4 memory, two for CD8 naive, and one for CD8 memory. To estimate repertoire size and how much clonotypes are shared between individuals, the study performed deep sequencing of blood TCR repertoires from about 5 healthy adults. Different laboratories and diverse techniques were used to prepare libraries and sequence TCR repertoires, to increase sequencing depth and limit assay-specific biases. Per donor, leukapheresis produced somewhere between about 0.8 and 9 billion PBMCs. Overall study outcomes, separate from this receptor: When a few donors were compared, the shared fraction of clonotypes was about 5% for naive CD4, roughly 3.4% for naive CD8, more than 2% for memory CD4, and less than 0.45% for memory CD8. Clonotypes shared by all four sorted-subset donors showed higher generation probabilities than non-shared clonotypes. Naive subsets generally had larger estimated clonotype richness than memory subsets. Incomplete sequencing was indicated by rarefaction of sorted-subset datasets, despite the large sequencing depth. Based on pairwise subsampling, the degree of clonotype sharing among donors was expected to be affected by sequencing depth. Sampling was restricted to blood, and TCR repertoires in tissue are likely to differ from TCR repertoires in blood. Because the study included a small number of donors, the genetic and exposure-history diversity represented was limited.

CDR3 length: 14 amino acids, cysteine to phenylalanine. Only the CDR3 DNA is retained, 42 bases long and in frame from the first base. The junction shows trimming of 0 bases on V and 3 bases on J, plus 9 bases between the germline ends. Reading the germline V gene gives CDR1 SGHRS and CDR2 YFSETQ. Donors were healthy HIV-negative adults with no recently reported acute infections or vaccinations. Only Caucasian adults living in Nashville, Tennessee, USA were represented among the donors. CD4+ T cells were enriched through magnetic negative selection, after which naive cells were positively selected on CD45RA and the remaining negative fraction served as the memory subset. Blood was obtained by leukapheresis, after which PBMCs were separated by Ficoll-Histopaque density gradient centrifugation and cryopreserved in liquid nitrogen vapor phase. Analytical flow cytometry was used to check the purity and quantity of every magnetically sorted T cell population. From each sorted fraction, genomic DNA was isolated and quantified by UV absorbance on a Nanodrop 2000c.

Note on this clone: The target of this receptor is not known. Base quality data are lacking; no much larger clone is found one base away. Other DNA variants within this sample encode the same CDR3.

Using the deep immunoSEQ assay, TCR CDR3 regions were amplified from genomic DNA by multiplex PCR. Extracted genomic DNA from each cell subset was spread evenly across all wells of several immunoSEQ 96-well plates, with each plate serving as a replicate. For sorted subsets, around 0.2 ug of genomic DNA, equivalent to roughly 33,000 T cell genomes, went into each replicate PCR. Purified libraries were quantified with a Qubit 3.0 fluorometer, sized on a Bioanalyzer 2100, and re-quantified with the KAPA Library Quantification kit. Every immunoSEQ 96-well plate was sequenced on a dedicated single-read 150-cycle Illumina NextSeq 550 flow cell. As for the authors' bioinformatics: Because the immunoSEQ output included only junctional sequences and no quality scores, the filtering could not be the same as the filtering used for full-length reads. To assign V/J genes and CDR3, sequences were annotated using PyIR, a Python wrapper for IgBLAST v1.9, with IMGT germline references. Any read was removed if the V/J assignment was weak (E-value above 1e-6), the CDR3 was missing, or the read contained stop codons, out-of-frame junctions, or ambiguous translated residues. V3J clonotypes were defined by identical inferred V gene, J gene, and CDR3 amino acid sequence. Percentage overlap between repertoires was computed as shared unique clonotypes divided by the size of the smaller repertoire. RTK rarefaction, the Chao1 estimator, and Recon v2.1 estimates of unobserved clonotypes were used to assess repertoire richness. Generation probabilities for all TCRbeta clonotypes obtained by the gDNA method from a handful of donors were computed using OLGA. The clones in this table, taken by TCRdb from immuneACCESS, are in-frame only. Not every clone is retained; where verified, under half of the shortfall comes from an unresolved V gene, and the cause of the rest is unknown. V, J and clone size were drawn from that table, and D and trimming were deduced from the DNA. The sample table shows millions of clones, and over 85% are seen once. The ten largest clones represent under 0.45% of the sample.

The rearranged chain carries TRBV5-1 and TRBJ1-1; TRBD1 might be the D gene, on 5 matching bases. The sample was naive CD4+ T cells from PBMCs. In the paper's terms, the cell subset or site label means: CD45RA+ positively selected. The sequence was obtained from a man aged 18 to 30 in good health. Some clones in this sample may be carry-over from other donors' samples. The CDR3 region reads CASSLARGDTEAFF. The DNA is TGCGCCAGCAGCTTGGCGCGGGGGGACACTGAAGCTTTCTTT.